This T cell receptor beta chain was sequenced during a study of cytomegalovirus exposure and HLA in healthy donors. At the level of the study: T cells numbering around 180 million yielded 117 million unique TCR beta sequences in an earlier analysis. Study-level points and caveats: When analyzed later, the rates of TCR association showed variation by HLA locus, with DRB1 the most and HLA-C the fewest. Researchers counted around 180 TCR beta chains as cytomegalovirus-associated.

About this clone itself: What it binds is unknown.

The CDR3 extends over 15 amino acids. V was trimmed by 7 bases and J by 4 bases, leaving 16 bases between them. CDR1 is LNHDA, CDR2 SQIVND, per germline (reference sequence). It was with 60 Vbeta and 13 Jbeta primers that the PCR ran. Only in-frame clones appear in the TCRdb table, and some are missing; sequencing was by immunoSEQ multiplex PCR. The table records under 200,000 clones, around 80% of them present only once. The sequencing sample was made of PBMCs. The chain links TRBV19 to TRBJ2-2; tentatively, D is TRBD2 (6 bases). The sequence derives from a middle-aged man in good health and CMV-seronegative. CDR3 coding DNA: TGTGCCAGTACTCTAGGATCCGGGGGCACCGGGGAGCTGTTTTTT. Residues: CASTLGSGGTGELFF.